This T cell receptor beta chain was captured by sequencing in a study of shared T cell receptors in the human thymus. This clone was recorded a few times. Some clones are missing from TCRdb's copy, which holds only in-frame ones; the method was immunoSEQ multiplex PCR. Of some 660,000 clones detected, about 89% appear once; the ten largest clones hold 0.0094%. The same sample was also used in a study of human thymus T cells.

The sequence derives from a boy in the first two years of life with a congenital heart defect. Sequencing was done on a sample of thymocytes.

CDR3 loop: CASRDSHEAFF. CDR3 DNA: TGTGCCAGCAGGGACAGTCATGAAGCTTTCTTT. The V and J genes are TRBV5-4 and TRBJ1-1, with D possibly TRBD1 on 6 matching bases. V dropped 5 bases and J dropped 7 bases, with 9 bases sitting between them. The CDR3 is made up of 11 amino acids. Germline CDR1 SGHNT, CDR2 YYREEE (reference sequence).